The present T cell receptor beta chain was sequenced within a study of regulatory T cells in long-lasting Graves disease. CDR1 and CDR2 from the germline V gene are SGHVS and FQNEAQ. The V gene lost 2 bases and the J gene lost 3 bases, with 5 bases spanning the gap. There are 13 residues in the CDR3. General study findings and limits: Persistent disease preferred TRBV28, TRBJ1-2 and TRBJ2-5. Persistent patients had more shared public clonotypes (around 2,800) than new patients (roughly 940).

Building of the TCR beta libraries involved iRepertoire HTBI primers and Arm-PCR of CDR3 regions. MiXCR, applied by TCRdb to the multiplex PCR reads, yields one record per CDR3 protein. The sample lists 400,000 to 450,000 distinct CDR3 sequences; around 22% were seen once. This clonotype was seen a handful of times. Its antigen is currently unknown. Time point given: persistent/refractory GD, antithyroid drugs over 5 years with positive TRAb. With RNA extracted from PBMCs as input, the TCR library was made. As a group, patients came from one endocrinology department in Xi'an, China. This chain joins TRBV7-8 and TRBJ2-1; D remains unclear. The TCR sequence derives from a female donor with Graves disease. The sample here was peripheral blood mononuclear cells (PBMCs), taken when the disease was refractory, from a patient treated with antithyroid drugs. The CDR3 protein is CASSLLIYNEQFF. The CDR3 DNA follows: TGTGCCAGCAGCTTATTGATCTACAATGAGCAGTTCTTC.